Shown below are 12 T cell receptor beta chains from a single sample sequenced in a study of tumor-infiltrating lymphocytes in primary liver carcinoma. Each 20-30 mg portion of unsorted bulk tissue served as the source for co-extraction of RNA and DNA. cDNA specific to TCR beta was made from 500 ng of total RNA, with a constant-region primer employed for priming. Three nested multiplex PCR rounds, a slightly modified ARM-PCR method, built the TCR beta libraries. Two initial PCR rounds of approximately 10 cycles each paired TRBV1-TRBV30 forward primers with a C-beta reverse primer. TCRdb redid the calling of the multiplex PCR reads with MiXCR, one entry per CDR3 protein. The table has approximately 120,000 distinct CDR3 sequences, around 60% seen once. Sequences were obtained from liver tumor tissue from sampling region 3. The subset was: tumor region T3, left-lateral pole. The receptors were sampled from an older woman with primary liver carcinoma and hepatitis B virus infection.

The V gene is TRBV20-1, the J gene TRBJ1-1; D perhaps matches TRBD1 (6 bases). Germline CDR1 DFQATT, CDR2 SNEGSKA (reference sequence). The CDR3 is 21 residues long. V was pared by 8 bases and J by 3 bases, with 40 bases between. CDR3 sequence reads: CSPLPIQGLRANGRRDTEAFF. CDR3 nucleotides: TGCAGTCCCCTCCCAATACAGGGTCTCCGGGCGAACGGTCGAAGGGACACTGAAGCTTTCTTT.

CDR3 coding DNA: TGTGCCAGAAACTCACGACTAGTACGGCAAGAGACCCAGTACTTC. Its protein is CARNSRLVRQETQYF. The gene calls are TRBV11-2 and TRBJ2-5; maybe TRBD2 (6 bases). CDR3 size: 15 residues. V was trimmed by 9 bases and J by 2 bases, leaving 19 bases between them. The germline V gene encodes CDR1 SGHAT and CDR2 FQNNGV. Drawing the rest from reference TRBV11-2 and TRBJ2-5, the complete variable domain is EAGVAQSPRYKIIEKRQSVAFWCNPISGHATLYWYQQILGQGPKLLIQFQNNGVVDDSQLPKDRFSAERLKGVDSTLKIQPAKLEDSAVYLCARNSRLVRQETQYFGPGTRLLVL.

This rearrangement joins TRBV30 to TRBJ1-1; unclear D gene. Trimming took 3 bases from V and 11 from J, leaving 16 bases between them. CDR3 length: 12 amino acids. Germline CDR1 GTSNPN, CDR2 SVGIG (reference sequence). The CDR3 nucleotides are TGTGCCTGGAGATTGACCCGAGGGAGTGCTTTCTTT. Amino acid sequence: CAWRLTRGSAFF.

This clonotype was picked up many times. The V and J genes are TRBV12-3 or TRBV12-4 and TRBJ2-5; tentatively, D is TRBD2 (6 bases). The V end lost 6 bases, the J end lost 2 bases, and 10 bases lay between the germline ends. The CDR3 sequence is 13 residues long. The CDR3 region is CASRRDSQETQYF. The CDR3 DNA follows: TGTGCCAGCAGGCGGGACTCTCAAGAGACCCAGTACTTC.

Details on this clonotype: Given the absence of the conserved phenylalanine or tryptophan at the CDR3 end, a read error is likely. The J gene is TRBJ1-2, the V gene TRBV12-3 or TRBV12-4; 10 bases are a match to TRBD1. The CDR3 contains 14 residues. The CDR3 is CASRGTGEGYGYTL. The CDR3 coding sequence is TGCGCCAGCAGAGGGACAGGGGAGGGTTATGGCTACACCTTA.

Turning to this clonotype: The junction and the germline gene differ at one end; a read error may be behind it. V usage is TRBV6-4 and J usage is TRBJ2-3; 8 positions agree with TRBD2. The CDR3 has 16 amino acids. The germline CDR1 and CDR2 sequences are MRHNA and SNTAGT. The CDR3 is CAGSESSGSSTDTQCF. The CDR3 DNA reads TGTGCCGGCAGTGAGTCTAGCGGGTCTAGCACAGATACGCAGTGTTTT.

Here the CDR3 DNA reads TGCAGTGCTAGAGGGTATTCCAGGGGCCAGACTGAAGCTTTCTTT. This encodes CSARGYSRGQTEAFF. This rearrangement joins TRBV20-1 to TRBJ1-1, with D possibly TRBD1 on 6 matching bases. Trimming shortened V by 1 base and J by 5 bases, and 17 bases separated the two germline ends. This CDR3 is built from 15 residues. Germline CDR1 reads DFQATT; CDR2 reads SNEGSKA (reference sequence).

A note on this clonotype: The missing conserved phenylalanine or tryptophan at the end of this CDR3 makes a read error likely. This rearrangement joins TRBV11-3 to TRBJ1-1; no clear D. The V and J ends lost 8 bases and 10 bases respectively, with 20 bases between them. This CDR3 is 13 amino acids long. Germline V gene lookup returns CDR1 SGHNT and CDR2 YENEEA. CDR3 loop: CASGRPDLPGAFL. In DNA form, the CDR3 reads TGTGCCAGCGGCCGACCTGACCTGCCTGGAGCTTTCCTT.

This clonotype is medium-sized. This rearrangement joins TRBV11-2 to TRBJ1-1, with D possibly TRBD1 on 5 matching bases. Germline CDR1 reads SGHAT; CDR2 reads FQNNGV. V was clipped by 6 bases and J by 3 bases, with 11 bases between them. This CDR3 region has 13 residues. The DNA for the CDR3 is TGTGCCAGCAGAACCCTAGGGGACACTGAAGCTTTCTTT. Translating gives CASRTLGDTEAFF. The full variable domain, rest sourced from reference TRBV11-2 and TRBJ1-1, is EAGVAQSPRYKIIEKRQSVAFWCNPISGHATLYWYQQILGQGPKLLIQFQNNGVVDDSQLPKDRFSAERLKGVDSTLKIQPAKLEDSAVYLCASRTLGDTEAFFGQGTRLTVV.

This clonotype was seen a handful of times. The junction departs from germline at one end; a sequencing error may be responsible. The chain is built from TRBV11-2 and TRBJ2-7; D remains ambiguous. This CDR3 spans 12 amino acids. Germline lookup yields CDR1 SGHAT and CDR2 FQNNGV. CDR3 amino acids: CASSSLTRKQYF. In nucleotides, the CDR3 is TGTGCCAGTAGCTCCCTAACCCGTAAGCAGTACTTC.

This clonotype was picked up many times. This sequence joins TRBV28 and TRBJ2-5, with TRBD2 matching 7 bases. In germline, CDR1 is MDHEN, CDR2 SYDVKM. The CDR3 runs 16 residues. V lost 3 bases, J lost 2 bases, and 9 bases stayed unmatched. The chain's CDR3 is CASSFVASGHQETQYF. In DNA form, the CDR3 reads TGTGCCAGCAGTTTCGTGGCTAGCGGACATCAAGAGACCCAGTACTTC.

This clonotype was counted at least ten times. The rearrangement uses TRBV12-3 or TRBV12-4 and TRBJ1-2, with TRBD1 matching over 7 bases. CDR3 length equals 14 residues. J lost 6 bases, V lost 5 bases, and 9 bases had no gene match. CDR3 region: CASSPWTGSHGYTF. CDR3 bases: TGTGCCAGCAGTCCTTGGACAGGCTCCCATGGCTACACCTTC.